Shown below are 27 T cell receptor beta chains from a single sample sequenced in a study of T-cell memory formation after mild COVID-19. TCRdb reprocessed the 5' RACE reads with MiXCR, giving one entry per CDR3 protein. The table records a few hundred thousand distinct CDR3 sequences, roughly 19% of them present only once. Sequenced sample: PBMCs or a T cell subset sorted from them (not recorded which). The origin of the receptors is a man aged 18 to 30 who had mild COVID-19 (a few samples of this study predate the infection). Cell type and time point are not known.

The CDR3 sequence: CASSQGGAEGETQYF. CDR3 DNA sequence: TGCGCCAGCAGCCAAGGCGGGGCTGAAGGGGAGACCCAGTACTTC. V gene TRBV4-1 combines with J gene TRBJ2-5, with D maybe TRBD2 (6 bases). The CDR3 contains 15 residues. Germline V gene data show CDR1 as MGHRA and CDR2 as YSYEKL. With 1 base removed from V and 5 bases from J, the gap between germline ends came to 14 bases.

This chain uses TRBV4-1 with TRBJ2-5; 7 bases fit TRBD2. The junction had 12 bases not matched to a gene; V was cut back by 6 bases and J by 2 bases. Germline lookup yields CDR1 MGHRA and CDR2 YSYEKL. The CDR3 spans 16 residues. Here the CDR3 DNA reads TGCGCCAGCAGTCCGATGCCTGCTAGCGGACAAGAGACCCAGTACTTC. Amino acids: CASSPMPASGQETQYF.

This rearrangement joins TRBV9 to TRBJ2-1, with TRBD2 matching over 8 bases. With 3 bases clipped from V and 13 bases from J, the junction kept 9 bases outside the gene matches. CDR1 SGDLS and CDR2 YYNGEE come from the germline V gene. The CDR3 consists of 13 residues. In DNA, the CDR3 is TGTGCCAGCAGCGACCAACCGGGGGGGCAACAGTTCTTC. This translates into CASSDQPGGQQFF. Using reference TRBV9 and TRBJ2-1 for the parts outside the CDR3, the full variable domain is DSGVTQTPKHLITATGQRVTLRCSPRSGDLSVYWYQQSLDQGLQFLIQYYNGEERAKGNILERFSAQQFPDLHSELNLSSLELGDSALYFCASSDQPGGQQFFGPGTRLTVL.

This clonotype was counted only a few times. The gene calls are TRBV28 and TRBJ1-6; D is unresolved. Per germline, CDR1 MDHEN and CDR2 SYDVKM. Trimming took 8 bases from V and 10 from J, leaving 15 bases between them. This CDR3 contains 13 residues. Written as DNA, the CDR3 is TGTGCCAGCTTTCCGGGGAATTCATCACCCCTCCACTTT. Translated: CASFPGNSSPLHF.

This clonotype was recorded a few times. CDR3 coding DNA: TGCGCCAGCAGCTTGATGACAGGGCCCTACGAGCAGTACGTC. Translating it yields CASSLMTGPYEQYV. The V and J genes are TRBV5-1 and TRBJ2-7, with 7 bases aligning to TRBD1. Trimming cost V 1 base and J 2 bases; bases outside gene matches: 3. This CDR3 region has 14 residues. The germline V gene has CDR1 SGHRS and CDR2 YFSETQ.

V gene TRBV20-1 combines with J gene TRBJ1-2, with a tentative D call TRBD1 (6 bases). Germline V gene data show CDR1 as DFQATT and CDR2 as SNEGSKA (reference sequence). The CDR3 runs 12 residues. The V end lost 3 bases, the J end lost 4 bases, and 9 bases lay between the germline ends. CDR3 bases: TGCAGTGCTAGTCCCAGGGGCTATGGCTACACCTTC. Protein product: CSASPRGYGYTF.

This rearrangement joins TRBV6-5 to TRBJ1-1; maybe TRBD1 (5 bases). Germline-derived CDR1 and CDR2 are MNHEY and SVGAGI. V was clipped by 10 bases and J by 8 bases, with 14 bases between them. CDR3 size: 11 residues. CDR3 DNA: TGTGCCACTCGTGCGGGGACCGAAGCTTTCTTT. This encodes CATRAGTEAFF.

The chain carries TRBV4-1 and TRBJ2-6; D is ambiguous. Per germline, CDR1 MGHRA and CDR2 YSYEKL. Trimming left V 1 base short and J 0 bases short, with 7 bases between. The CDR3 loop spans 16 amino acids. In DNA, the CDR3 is TGCGCCAGCAGCCAAGCCTGGGGCTCTGGGGCCAACGTCCTGACTTTC. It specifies CASSQAWGSGANVLTF.

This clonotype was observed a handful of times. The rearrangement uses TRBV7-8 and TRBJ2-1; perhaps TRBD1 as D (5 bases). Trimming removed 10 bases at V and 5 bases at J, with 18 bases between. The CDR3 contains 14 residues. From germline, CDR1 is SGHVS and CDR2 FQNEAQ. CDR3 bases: TGTGCCATCCCCTTGGCAGGGATGAACAATGAGCAGTTCTTC. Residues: CAIPLAGMNNEQFF.

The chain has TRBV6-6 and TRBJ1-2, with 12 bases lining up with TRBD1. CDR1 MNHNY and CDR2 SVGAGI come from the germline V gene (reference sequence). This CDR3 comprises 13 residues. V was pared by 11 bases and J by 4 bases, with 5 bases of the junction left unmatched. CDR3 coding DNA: TGTGCCGGCGGGACAGGGGGCGGCTATGGCTACACCTTC. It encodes CAGGTGGGYGYTF.

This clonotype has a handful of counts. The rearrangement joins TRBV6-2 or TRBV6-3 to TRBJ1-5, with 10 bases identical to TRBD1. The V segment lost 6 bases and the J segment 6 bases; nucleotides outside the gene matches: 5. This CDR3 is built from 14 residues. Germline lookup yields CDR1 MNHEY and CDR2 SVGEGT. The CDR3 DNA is TGTGCCAGCAGGTGGACAGGGGGAAGTCAGCCCCAGCATTTT. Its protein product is CASRWTGGSQPQHF.

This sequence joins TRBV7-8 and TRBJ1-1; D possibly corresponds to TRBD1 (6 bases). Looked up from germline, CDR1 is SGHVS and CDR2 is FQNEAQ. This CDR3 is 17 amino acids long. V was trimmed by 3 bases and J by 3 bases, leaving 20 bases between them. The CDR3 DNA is TGTGCCAGCAGCTTCCCCGGGACACAGGGCCCCCACACTGAAGCTTTCTTT. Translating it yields CASSFPGTQGPHTEAFF.

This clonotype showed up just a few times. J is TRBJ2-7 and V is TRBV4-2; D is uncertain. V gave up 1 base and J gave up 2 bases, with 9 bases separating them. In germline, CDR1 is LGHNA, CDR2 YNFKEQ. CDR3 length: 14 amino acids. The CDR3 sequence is CASSQVPGPYEQYV. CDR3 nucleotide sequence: TGTGCCAGCAGCCAAGTGCCGGGCCCCTACGAGCAGTACGTC.

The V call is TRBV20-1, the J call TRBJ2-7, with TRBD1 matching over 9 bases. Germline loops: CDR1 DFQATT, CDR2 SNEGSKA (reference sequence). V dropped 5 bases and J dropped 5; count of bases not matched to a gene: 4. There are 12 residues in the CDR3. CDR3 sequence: CSAYRGQDEQYV. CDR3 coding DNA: TGCAGTGCTTACAGGGGGCAAGACGAGCAGTACGTC.

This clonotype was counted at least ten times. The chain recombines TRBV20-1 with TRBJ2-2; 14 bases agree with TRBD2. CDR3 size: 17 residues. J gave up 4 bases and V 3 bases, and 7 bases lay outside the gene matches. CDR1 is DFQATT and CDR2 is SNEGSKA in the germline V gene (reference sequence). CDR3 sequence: CSASAPGLAGATGELFF. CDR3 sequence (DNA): TGCAGTGCTAGCGCGCCGGGACTAGCGGGGGCCACCGGGGAGCTGTTTTTT.

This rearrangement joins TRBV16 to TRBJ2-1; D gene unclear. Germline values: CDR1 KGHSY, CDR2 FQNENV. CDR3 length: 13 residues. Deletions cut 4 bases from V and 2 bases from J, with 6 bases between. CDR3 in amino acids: CASSPAPYNEQFF. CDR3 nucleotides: TGTGCCAGCAGCCCGGCCCCCTACAATGAGCAGTTCTTC. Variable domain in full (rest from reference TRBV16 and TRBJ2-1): GEEVAQTPKHLVRGEGQKAKLYCAPIKGHSYVFWYQQVLKNEFKFLISFQNENVFDETGMPKERFSAKCLPNSPCSLEIQATKLEDSAVYFCASSPAPYNEQFFGPGTRLTVL.

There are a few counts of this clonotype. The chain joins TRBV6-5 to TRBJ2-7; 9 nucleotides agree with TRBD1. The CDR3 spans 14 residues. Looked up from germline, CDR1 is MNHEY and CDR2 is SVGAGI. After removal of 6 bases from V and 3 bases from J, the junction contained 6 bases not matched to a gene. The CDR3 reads CASRLPGQGYEQYF. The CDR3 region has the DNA TGTGCCAGCAGGCTACCGGGACAGGGCTACGAGCAGTACTTC.

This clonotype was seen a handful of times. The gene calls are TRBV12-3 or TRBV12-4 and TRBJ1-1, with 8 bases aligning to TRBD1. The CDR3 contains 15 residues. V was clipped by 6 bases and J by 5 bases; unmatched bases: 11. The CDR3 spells CASSPGTGLRTEAFF. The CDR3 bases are TGTGCCAGCAGCCCTGGGACAGGTCTCAGGACTGAAGCTTTCTTT.

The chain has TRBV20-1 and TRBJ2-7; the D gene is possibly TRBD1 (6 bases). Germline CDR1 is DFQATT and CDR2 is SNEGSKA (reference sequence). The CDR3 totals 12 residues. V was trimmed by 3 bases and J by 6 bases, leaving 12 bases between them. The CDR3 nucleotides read TGCAGTGCTAGTGACGGCAGGGGCGAGCAGTACTTC. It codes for CSASDGRGEQYF.

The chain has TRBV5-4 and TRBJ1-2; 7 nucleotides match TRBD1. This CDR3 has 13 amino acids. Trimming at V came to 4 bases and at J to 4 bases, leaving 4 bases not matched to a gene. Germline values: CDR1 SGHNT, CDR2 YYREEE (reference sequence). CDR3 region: CASSLTGPYGYTF. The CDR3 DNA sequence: TGTGCCAGCAGCCTGACAGGGCCCTATGGCTACACCTTC.

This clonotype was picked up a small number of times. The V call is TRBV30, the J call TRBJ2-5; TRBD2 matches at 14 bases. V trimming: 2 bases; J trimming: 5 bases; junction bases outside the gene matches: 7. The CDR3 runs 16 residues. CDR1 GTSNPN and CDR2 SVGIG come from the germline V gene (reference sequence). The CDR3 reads CAWSPGLAGALETQYF. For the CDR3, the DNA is TGTGCCTGGAGTCCGGGACTAGCGGGGGCTCTGGAGACCCAGTACTTC.

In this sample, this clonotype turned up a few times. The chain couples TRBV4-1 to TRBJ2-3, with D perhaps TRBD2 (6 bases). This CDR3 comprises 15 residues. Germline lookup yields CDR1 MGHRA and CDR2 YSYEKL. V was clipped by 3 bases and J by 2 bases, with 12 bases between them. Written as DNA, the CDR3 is TGCGCCAGCAGCCAGGTGGGGAGGACCACAGATACGCAGTATTTT. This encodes CASSQVGRTTDTQYF.

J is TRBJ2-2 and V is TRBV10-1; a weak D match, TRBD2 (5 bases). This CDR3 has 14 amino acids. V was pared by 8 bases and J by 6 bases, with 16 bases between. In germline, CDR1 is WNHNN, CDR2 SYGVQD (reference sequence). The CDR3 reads CASSDSLSPGELFF. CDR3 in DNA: TGCGCCAGCTCGGACTCCCTGAGCCCCGGGGAGCTGTTTTTT.

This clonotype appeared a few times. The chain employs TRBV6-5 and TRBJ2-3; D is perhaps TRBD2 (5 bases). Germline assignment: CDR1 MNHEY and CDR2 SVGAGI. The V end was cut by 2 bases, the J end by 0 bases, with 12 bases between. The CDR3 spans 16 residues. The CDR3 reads CASSYARASSTDTQYF. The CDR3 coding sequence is TGTGCCAGCAGTTACGCTCGAGCTAGCAGCACAGATACGCAGTATTTT.

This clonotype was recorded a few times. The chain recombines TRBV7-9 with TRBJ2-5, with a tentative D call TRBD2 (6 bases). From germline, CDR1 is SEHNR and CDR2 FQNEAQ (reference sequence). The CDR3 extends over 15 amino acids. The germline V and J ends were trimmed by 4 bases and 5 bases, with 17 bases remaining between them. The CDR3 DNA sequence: TGTGCCAGCAGCTGGGCAAGCGGGTCGGGGGAGACCCAGTACTTC. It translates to CASSWASGSGETQYF. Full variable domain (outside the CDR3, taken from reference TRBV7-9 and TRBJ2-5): DTGVSQNPRHKITKRGQNVTFRCDPISEHNRLYWYRQTLGQGPEFLTYFQNEAQLEKSRLLSDRFSAERPKGSFSTLEIQRTEQGDSAMYLCASSWASGSGETQYFGPGTRLLVL.

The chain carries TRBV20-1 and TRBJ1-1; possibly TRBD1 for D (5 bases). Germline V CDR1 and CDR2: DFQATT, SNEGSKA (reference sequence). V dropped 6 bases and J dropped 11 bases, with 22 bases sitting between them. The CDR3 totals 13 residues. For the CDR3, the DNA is TGCAGTGCGAAACCGGCTGACAGATCCTCGGCTTTCTTT. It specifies CSAKPADRSSAFF.

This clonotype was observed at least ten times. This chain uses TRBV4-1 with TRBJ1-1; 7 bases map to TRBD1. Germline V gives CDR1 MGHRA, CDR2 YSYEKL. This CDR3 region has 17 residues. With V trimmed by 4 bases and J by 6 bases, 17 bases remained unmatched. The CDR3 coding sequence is TGCGCCAGCAGCCCGACACTGATCAAGACAGGGTTTTCTGAAGCTTTCTTT. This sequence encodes CASSPTLIKTGFSEAFF.